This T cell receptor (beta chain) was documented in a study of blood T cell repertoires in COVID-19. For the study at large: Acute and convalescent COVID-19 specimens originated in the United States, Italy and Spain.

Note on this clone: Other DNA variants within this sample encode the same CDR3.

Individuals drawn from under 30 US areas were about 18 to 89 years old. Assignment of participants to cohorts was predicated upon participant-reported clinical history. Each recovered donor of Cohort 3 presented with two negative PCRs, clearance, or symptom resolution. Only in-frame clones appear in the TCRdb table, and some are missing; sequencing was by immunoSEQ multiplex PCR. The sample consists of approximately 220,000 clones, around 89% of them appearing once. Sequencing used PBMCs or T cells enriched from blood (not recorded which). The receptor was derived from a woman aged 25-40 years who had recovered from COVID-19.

CDR3 protein: CASSPTQGGNTIYF. The CDR3 DNA sequence: TGTGCCAGCTCACCCACACAGGGGGGAAACACCATATATTTT. J is TRBJ1-3 and V is TRBV18, with 7 bases aligning to TRBD1. With 3 bases clipped from V and 4 bases from J, the junction kept 3 bases outside the gene matches. The CDR3 length is 14 residues. Per the germline V gene, CDR1 is KGHSH and CDR2 is LQKENI.